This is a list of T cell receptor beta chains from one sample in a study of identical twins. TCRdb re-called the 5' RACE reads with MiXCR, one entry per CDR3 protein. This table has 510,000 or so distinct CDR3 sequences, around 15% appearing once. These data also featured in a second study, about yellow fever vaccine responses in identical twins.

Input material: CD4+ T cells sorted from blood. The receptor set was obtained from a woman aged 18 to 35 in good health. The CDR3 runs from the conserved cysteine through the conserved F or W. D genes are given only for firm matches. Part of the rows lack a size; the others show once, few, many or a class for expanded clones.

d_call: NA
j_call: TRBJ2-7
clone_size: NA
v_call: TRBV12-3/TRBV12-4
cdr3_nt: TGTGCCAGCATTCGACAGGTAGTACCCTACGAGCAGTACTTC
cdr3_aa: CASIRQVVPYEQYF

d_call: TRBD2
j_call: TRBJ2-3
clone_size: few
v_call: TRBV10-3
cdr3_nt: TGTGCCATCAGCGGACTAGCGGGAAACCTTAGAGATACGCAGTATTTT
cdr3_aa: CAISGLAGNLRDTQYF

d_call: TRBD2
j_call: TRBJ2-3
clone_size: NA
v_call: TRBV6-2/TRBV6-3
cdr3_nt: TGTGCCAGCAGTTACGAGCGGGGATCGCAGTATTTT
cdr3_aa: CASSYERGSQYF

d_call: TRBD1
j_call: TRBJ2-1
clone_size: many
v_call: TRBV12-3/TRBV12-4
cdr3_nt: TGTGCCAGCAGGGGGACAGGGGTTAATGAGCAGTTCTTC
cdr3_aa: CASRGTGVNEQFF

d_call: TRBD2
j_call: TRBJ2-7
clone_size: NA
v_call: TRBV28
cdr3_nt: TGTGCCAGCAGTTCCAGCGGGAGCCCGGCCTACGAGCAGTACTTC
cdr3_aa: CASSSSGSPAYEQYF

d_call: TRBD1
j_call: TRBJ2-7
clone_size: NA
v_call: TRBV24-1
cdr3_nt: TGTGCCACCAGTGCCTCCCCCGGGACAGGGTTTAACGACGAGCAGTACTTC
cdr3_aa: CATSASPGTGFNDEQYF

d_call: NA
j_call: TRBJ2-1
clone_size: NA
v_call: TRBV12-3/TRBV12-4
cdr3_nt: TGTGCCAGCAATACCGGGACGACATTAAACAATGAGCAGTTCTTC
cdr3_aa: CASNTGTTLNNEQFF

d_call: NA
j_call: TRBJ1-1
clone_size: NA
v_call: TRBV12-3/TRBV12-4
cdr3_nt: TGTGCCAGCAGCCCCTCGGGACATCTCAGGTTTTTGAACACTGAAGCTTTCTTT
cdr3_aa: CASSPSGHLRFLNTEAFF

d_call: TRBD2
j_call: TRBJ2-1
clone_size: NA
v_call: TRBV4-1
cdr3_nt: TGCGCCAGCAGCCACAACCCGTTGGGACTAGCGGGAGTAACTGAGCAGTTCTTC
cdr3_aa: CASSHNPLGLAGVTEQFF

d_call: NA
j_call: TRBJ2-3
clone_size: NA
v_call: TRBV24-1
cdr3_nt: TGTGCCACCAGTGACCGGGCCCTGGTTAAGGCGCAGTATTTT
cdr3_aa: CATSDRALVKAQYF

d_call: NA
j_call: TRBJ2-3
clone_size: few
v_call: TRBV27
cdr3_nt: TGTGCCAGCAGTTTGCGTCGGGAGCGGGATACGCAGTATTTT
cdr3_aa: CASSLRRERDTQYF

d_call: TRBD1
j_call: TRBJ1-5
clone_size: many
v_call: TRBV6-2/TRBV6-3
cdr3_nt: TGTGCCAGCAGTCCCATACCCCCGGGACAGGGCGCGGCTTATAGCAATCAGCCCCAGCATTTT
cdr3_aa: CASSPIPPGQGAAYSNQPQHF

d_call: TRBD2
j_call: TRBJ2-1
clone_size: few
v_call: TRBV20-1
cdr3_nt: TGCAGTGCTTTAGGGCCGGGACTAGCGGCCTACAATGAGCAGTTCTTC
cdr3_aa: CSALGPGLAAYNEQFF

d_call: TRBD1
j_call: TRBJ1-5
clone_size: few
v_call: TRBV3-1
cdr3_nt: TGTGCCAGCAGTGAAAGCGGACAGGCGTATCAGCCCCAGCATTTT
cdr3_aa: CASSESGQAYQPQHF

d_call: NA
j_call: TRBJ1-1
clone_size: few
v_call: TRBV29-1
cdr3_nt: TGCAGCGTTGCCCGGAACACTGAAGCTTTCTTT
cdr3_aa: CSVARNTEAFF

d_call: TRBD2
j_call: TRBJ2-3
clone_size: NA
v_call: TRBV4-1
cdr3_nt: TGCGCCAGCAGCCAAGCGCGCGGGGGAACAGATACGCAGTATTTT
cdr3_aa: CASSQARGGTDTQYF

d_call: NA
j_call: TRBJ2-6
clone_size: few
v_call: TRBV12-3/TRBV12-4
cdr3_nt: TGTGCCAGCAGTCCTAGGGGGTACGGGGCCAACGTCCTGACTTTC
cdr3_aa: CASSPRGYGANVLTF

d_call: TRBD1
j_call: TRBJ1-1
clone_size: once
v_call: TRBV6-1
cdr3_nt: TGTGCCAGCAGTGTAGGAAGGACAGGGGGAGTGAACACTGAAGCTTTCTTT
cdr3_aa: CASSVGRTGGVNTEAFF

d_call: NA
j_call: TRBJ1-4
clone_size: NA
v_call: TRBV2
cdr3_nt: TGTGCCAGCTACATCGGATCCCAGGGTGAAAAACTGTTTTTT
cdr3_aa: CASYIGSQGEKLFF

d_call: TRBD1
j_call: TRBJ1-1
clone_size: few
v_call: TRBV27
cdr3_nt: TGTGCCAGCAGTTTATCCCGACAGGGGGCTGAAGCTTTCTTT
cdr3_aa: CASSLSRQGAEAFF

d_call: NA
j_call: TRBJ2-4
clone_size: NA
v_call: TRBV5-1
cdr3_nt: TGCGCCAGCAGCTTCGCAGGGATAGACATTCAGTACTTC
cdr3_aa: CASSFAGIDIQYF

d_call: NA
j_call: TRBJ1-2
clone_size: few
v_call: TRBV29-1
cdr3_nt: TGCAGCGTTGCGCCACGTTTGAACTATGGCTACACCTTC
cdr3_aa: CSVAPRLNYGYTF

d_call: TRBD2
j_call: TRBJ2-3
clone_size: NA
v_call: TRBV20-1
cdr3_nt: TGCAGTGAAAAGGGACTAGCGAACATGGATACGCAGTATTTT
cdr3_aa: CSEKGLANMDTQYF

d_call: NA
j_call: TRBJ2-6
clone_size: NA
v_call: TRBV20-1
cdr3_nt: TGCAGTGCTAGAGTTACAGCTGGGGCCAACGTCCTGACTTTC
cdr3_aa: CSARVTAGANVLTF

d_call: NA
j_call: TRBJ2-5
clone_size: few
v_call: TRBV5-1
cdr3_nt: TGCGCCAGCAGCTTGGGGGGACACGCCATCCAAGAGACCCAGTACTTC
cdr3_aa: CASSLGGHAIQETQYF